These T cell receptor beta chains were read from a single sample in a study of shared clonotypes between healthy human individuals. The method was immunoSEQ multiplex PCR; TCRdb's version includes in-frame clones alone and lacks a portion of them. The sample includes about 1.5 million clones, about 98% of them seen just once. The sample comprised naive CD4+ T cells sorted from blood. The receptors come from a man aged 25-45 years in good health. The CDR3 runs from the conserved cysteine through the conserved F or W. Fields, in order: CDR3 protein, CDR3 DNA, J gene, V gene, D gene, clone size. D genes are given only for firm matches. Clone size is stated in some rows and not others, as once, few, many or a class when expanded.

CASSLGRINTGELFF	TGTGCCAGCAGCTTAGGTCGGATCAACACCGGGGAGCTGTTTTTT	TRBJ2-2	TRBV7-2	.	.
CASSYHGTGGPETQYF	TGTGCCAGCAGTTACCACGGCACAGGGGGCCCGGAGACCCAGTACTTC	TRBJ2-5	TRBV6-5	TRBD1	.
CASSLTFFPSLF	TGTGCCAGCAGCTTAACGTTTTTCCCCTCTCTCTTC	TRBJ2-1	TRBV7-3	.	.
CASSYFARSYEQYF	TGTGCCAGCAGTTACTTTGCGCGCTCCTACGAGCAGTACTTC	TRBJ2-7	TRBV6-5	.	once
CASRTTGDGHF	TGTGCCAGCAGAACGACAGGGGACGGGCATTTT	TRBJ1-5	TRBV6-4	TRBD1	once
CASTAEQGYNQPQHF	TGTGCCAGCACCGCAGAACAGGGCTATAATCAGCCCCAGCATTTT	TRBJ1-5	TRBV18	.	.
CASSPSPGQITTSTDTQYF	TGTGCCAGCTCACCGAGCCCAGGACAGATAACTACTAGCACAGATACGCAGTATTTT	TRBJ2-3	TRBV18	.	.
CASSVILANEQFF	TGTGCCAGCAGCGTAATTTTGGCTAATGAGCAGTTCTTC	TRBJ2-1	TRBV6-1	.	.
CASSLQGRNQPQHF	TGTGCCAGCAGTTTACAGGGGCGCAATCAGCCCCAGCATTTT	TRBJ1-5	TRBV28	.	.
CASSPDEARTQYF	TGTGCCAGCAGCCCGGATGAGGCGAGGACCCAGTACTTC	TRBJ2-5	TRBV7-6	.	.
CASSYASSITYEQYF	TGTGCCAGCAGTTACGCAAGCAGCATTACCTACGAGCAGTACTTC	TRBJ2-7	TRBV6-5	.	.
CAWSVQEQEDGYTF	TGTGCCTGGAGTGTACAGGAACAGGAAGATGGCTACACCTTC	TRBJ1-2	TRBV30	.	.
CASSRGDTHYEQYF	TGTGCCAGCAGCCGCGGGGACACGCACTACGAGCAGTACTTC	TRBJ2-7	TRBV28	.	.
CASSVAVMNTEAFF	TGTGCCAGCAGCGTAGCCGTAATGAACACTGAAGCTTTCTTT	TRBJ1-1	TRBV9	.	.
CASSPSMGYEQYF	TGCGCCAGCAGCCCGAGTATGGGGTACGAGCAGTACTTC	TRBJ2-7	TRBV5-1	.	.
CASRTMGGGTGTEAFF	TGTGCCAGTAGGACAATGGGAGGGGGTACGGGAACTGAAGCTTTCTTT	TRBJ1-1	TRBV19	.	.
CASSIGRKNEQFF	TGTGCCAGTAGTATTGGACGGAAGAATGAGCAGTTCTTC	TRBJ2-1	TRBV19	.	.
CASSRVRGETQYF	TGTGCCAGCAGCCGAGTGCGGGGAGAGACCCAGTACTTC	TRBJ2-5	TRBV5-6	.	.
CARTRNYEQYF	TGTGCCAGAACCAGAAACTACGAGCAGTACTTC	TRBJ2-7	TRBV11-3	.	once
CASSVDTGRNTEAFF	TGTGCCAGCAGCGTAGACACAGGCAGGAACACTGAAGCTTTCTTT	TRBJ1-1	TRBV9	.	.
CASIGGGAYNEQFF	TGTGCCAGCATCGGCGGGGGCGCGTACAATGAGCAGTTCTTC	TRBJ2-1	TRBV6-1	.	.
CASNVAGGFQETQYF	TGTGCCAGCAACGTAGCGGGGGGCTTCCAAGAGACCCAGTACTTC	TRBJ2-5	TRBV9	TRBD2	.
CASSLVTGPGNTIYF	TGTGCCAGCAGCTTGGTGACAGGGCCTGGAAACACCATATATTTT	TRBJ1-3	TRBV5-6	TRBD1	.
CASSISTDTQYF	TGTGCCAGCAGTATTAGCACAGATACGCAGTATTTT	TRBJ2-3	TRBV7-3	.	.
CASSQTPTAPEQYF	TGCGCCAGCAGCCAAACACCCACGGCCCCCGAGCAGTACTTC	TRBJ2-7	TRBV4-1	.	.
CASSVGGGGTEAFF	TGTGCCAGCAGCGTAGGAGGAGGGGGCACTGAAGCTTTCTTT	TRBJ1-1	TRBV9	.	.
CASNRDRETYTF	TGTGCCAGCAACCGGGACAGGGAGACCTACACCTTC	TRBJ1-2	TRBV2	TRBD1	.
CASSLIPTSSSYNEQFF	TGTGCCAGCAGCTTAATCCCGACTTCAAGCTCCTACAATGAGCAGTTCTTC	TRBJ2-1	TRBV7-2	.	.
CASSQVRSTDTQYF	TGCGCCAGCAGCCAAGTCAGGAGCACAGATACGCAGTATTTT	TRBJ2-3	TRBV4-1	.	.
CASSSTYRSYNEQFF	TGTGCCAGCAGCTCCACTTACCGTTCTTACAATGAGCAGTTCTTC	TRBJ2-1	TRBV5-6	.	.
CASSPLRRQGGSTDTQYF	TGTGCCAGCTCACCCTTACGTAGACAGGGAGGCAGCACAGATACGCAGTATTTT	TRBJ2-3	TRBV18	.	.
CASSFPTAGRSQETQYF	TGTGCCAGCAGCTTCCCAACCGCGGGGAGGTCCCAAGAGACCCAGTACTTC	TRBJ2-5	TRBV7-8	.	.
CASSDLVVGVNQPQHF	TGTGCCAGCAGTGACTTGGTTGTAGGGGTCAATCAGCCCCAGCATTTT	TRBJ1-5	TRBV6-1	.	.
CASSYRVRGSRETQYF	TGTGCCAGCAGTTACCGAGTCCGGGGGAGTAGAGAGACCCAGTACTTC	TRBJ2-5	TRBV6-5	.	.
CASSSLAENTGELFF	TGTGCCAGCTCTTCACTAGCGGAGAACACCGGGGAGCTGTTTTTT	TRBJ2-2	TRBV18	TRBD2	.
CASRDAGTSGSGEQFF	TGTGCCAGCAGGGACGCCGGGACTAGCGGGAGTGGTGAGCAGTTCTTC	TRBJ2-1	TRBV11-2	TRBD2	.
CASSATRNTEAFF	TGTGCCAGCAGCGCCACAAGGAACACTGAAGCTTTCTTT	TRBJ1-1	TRBV6-4	.	.
CASSLASGNYNEQFF	TGCGCCAGCAGCTTGGCCAGCGGGAATTACAATGAGCAGTTCTTC	TRBJ2-1	TRBV5-1	TRBD2	.
CASSSRYRVGYTF	TGTGCCAGCAGCTCACGCTACAGGGTTGGCTACACCTTC	TRBJ1-2	TRBV11-2	.	.
CASSLRGPGELFF	TGTGCCAGCAGCCTCAGGGGTCCCGGGGAGCTGTTTTTT	TRBJ2-2	TRBV6-1	.	.
CAWITTGSYEQYF	TGTGCCTGGATCACGACAGGCTCCTACGAGCAGTACTTC	TRBJ2-7	TRBV30	.	.
CASSLISGRENEQYF	TGTGCCAGCAGCTTAATTAGCGGGAGGGAAAACGAGCAGTACTTC	TRBJ2-7	TRBV7-2	TRBD2	.
CASSLVAGVADTQYF	TGTGCCAGCAGCTTGGTAGCGGGAGTGGCAGATACGCAGTATTTT	TRBJ2-3	TRBV5-4	TRBD2	.
CASSLVALKGGELFF	TGTGCCAGCAGCTTAGTAGCACTCAAGGGCGGGGAGCTGTTTTTT	TRBJ2-2	TRBV7-2	.	once
CASSLGGTRASGRAGELFF	TGTGCCAGCAGCTTAGGCGGGACTAGGGCTAGCGGGAGGGCCGGGGAGCTGTTTTTT	TRBJ2-2	TRBV7-7	TRBD2	.
CASSFPGEVEAFF	TGTGCCAGCAGCTTTCCAGGGGAGGTTGAAGCTTTCTTT	TRBJ1-1	TRBV7-9	.	.
CASSASTGGQNLKYSGNTIYF	TGTGCCAGCAGCGCCTCTACCGGGGGACAGAACTTGAAATACTCTGGAAACACCATATATTTT	TRBJ1-3	TRBV9	TRBD1	.
CASSGLGWGNEQFF	TGCGCCAGCAGTGGCTTGGGCTGGGGAAATGAGCAGTTCTTC	TRBJ2-1	TRBV5-1	.	.
CASSQVGGQPQHF	TGTGCCAGCAGCCAAGTGGGGGGCCAGCCCCAGCATTTT	TRBJ1-5	TRBV5-5	.	.
CASSERGKAYEQYF	TGTGCCAGCAGTGAGAGGGGCAAAGCCTACGAGCAGTACTTC	TRBJ2-7	TRBV6-1	.	.
CASSPSGALNGNIQYF	TGTGCCAGCAGCCCCTCGGGGGCCTTGAATGGAAACATTCAGTACTTC	TRBJ2-4	TRBV11-2	.	.
CASSVRTGGGSYEQYF	TGCGCCAGCAGCGTGCGGACAGGGGGCGGCTCCTACGAGCAGTACTTC	TRBJ2-7	TRBV5-1	TRBD1	.
CASSLRELTYGYTF	TGTGCCAGCAGCTTGAGGGAGCTCACCTATGGCTACACCTTC	TRBJ1-2	TRBV7-9	.	.